The 27 T cell receptor beta chains given below trace back to one sample, sequenced in a study of T cells expressing NK-cell markers. TCRdb re-called the 5' RACE reads and shows each CDR3 protein once, DNA omitted. The listing contains 150,000 or so distinct CDR3 sequences. The source material was blood T cells: a sorted CD56 or NKG2C T cell subset, CD4+ or CD8+ T cells, or bulk PBMC T cells (not recorded which). These receptors were collected from a woman aged 18 to 69 in good health.

This sequence joins TRBV20-1 and TRBJ2-3; the TCRdb D gene call, TRBD1, has no DNA to confirm it. CDR1 is DFQATT, CDR2 SNEGSKA, per germline (reference sequence). This CDR3 is built from 14 residues. CDR3 residues: CSAPRGGIPDTQYF.

This chain links TRBV5-1 with TRBJ1-1. The CDR3 consists of 15 residues. Germline assignment: CDR1 SGHRS and CDR2 YFSETQ. The CDR3 sequence is CASSLDPSGDAEAFF.

The chain joins TRBV2 to TRBJ2-2; lacking DNA, the TRBD1 call made by TCRdb goes unchecked. The CDR3 length is 17 residues. Germline loops: CDR1 SNHLY, CDR2 FYNNEI. The CDR3 is CASSNPPTILAPGELFF.

The chain combines TRBV29-1 with TRBJ2-2; the TCRdb call, TRBD1, lacks DNA for checking. Germline-derived CDR1 and CDR2 are SQVTM and ANQGSEA. This CDR3 is built from 14 residues. The CDR3 is CSVGQGANTGELFF.

CDR3 sequence reads: CASSLLAGATGELFF. The chain couples TRBV12-3 or TRBV12-4 to TRBJ2-2; the TCRdb call, TRBD1, lacks DNA for checking. This CDR3 is built from 15 residues.

The chain carries TRBV30 and TRBJ1-1; the TCRdb D gene call, TRBD1, has no DNA to confirm it. The CDR3 length is 14 residues. Germline lookup yields CDR1 GTSNPN and CDR2 SVGIG (reference sequence). The CDR3 loop reads CAWREGVLNTEAFF.

CDR3 region: CSALRGTMNTEAFF. The genes are TRBV20-1 and TRBJ1-1. CDR3 size: 14 residues. Germline values: CDR1 DFQATT, CDR2 SNEGSKA (reference sequence).

This chain joins TRBV29-1 and TRBJ2-2; without DNA, the TCRdb call of TRBD1 cannot be checked. CDR3 size: 14 residues. Germline V lookup: CDR1 SQVTM, CDR2 ANQGSEA. CDR3 loop: CSVEGALATGELFF.

The gene calls are TRBV4-1 and TRBJ2-6. The germline V gene encodes CDR1 MGHRA and CDR2 YSYEKL. The length of the CDR3 is 17 residues. The CDR3 reads CASSQVTARSGANVLTF.

This sequence joins TRBV7-6 and TRBJ2-5. Germline V gene sequence: CDR1 SGHVS, CDR2 FNYEAQ. The CDR3 totals 14 residues. CDR3 sequence: CASSLVAITETQYF.

The CDR3 here is CSARGTSFSTDTQYF. V is TRBV20-1 and J is TRBJ2-3; TCRdb's D call, TRBD1, is unchecked because there is no DNA. Germline CDR1 DFQATT, CDR2 SNEGSKA (reference sequence). The CDR3 has 15 residues.

The gene calls are TRBV20-1 and TRBJ1-1. The CDR3 runs to 13 residues. The germline gives CDR1 DFQATT, CDR2 SNEGSKA (reference sequence). The CDR3 sequence: CSALALMNTEAFF.

V and J are TRBV12-3 or TRBV12-4 and TRBJ1-1; the TCRdb D gene call, TRBD1, has no DNA to confirm it. This CDR3 spans 14 amino acids. The CDR3 here is CASSLTVLYTEAFF.

This chain connects TRBV5-1 to TRBJ2-1; there is no DNA to check the TCRdb D call of TRBD2. The CDR3 is 15 residues long. CDR1 SGHRS and CDR2 YFSETQ come from the germline V gene. The CDR3 is CASSVLAGIVNEQFF.

The rearrangement joins TRBV7-6 to TRBJ2-1; TCRdb names TRBD1, which stays unverified in the absence of DNA. Germline assignment: CDR1 SGHVS and CDR2 FNYEAQ. The CDR3 is 14 residues long. The CDR3 sequence: CASSRDSYASEQFF. The entire variable domain, with the rest obtained from reference TRBV7-6 and TRBJ2-1, is as follows: GAGVSQSPRYKVTKRGQDVALRCDPISGHVSLYWYRQALGQGPEFLTYFNYEAQQDKSGLPNDRFSAERPEGSISTLTIQRTEQRDSAMYRCASSRDSYASEQFFGPGTRLTVL.

The V call is TRBV2, the J call TRBJ1-5; TCRdb gives TRBD1 as the D gene, but with no DNA this cannot be confirmed. Germline V lookup: CDR1 SNHLY, CDR2 FYNNEI. The CDR3 runs 15 residues. CDR3: CASSSDRERYQPQHF.

The chain couples TRBV2 to TRBJ2-7; TCRdb picks TRBD1, but there is no DNA to check that call. The CDR3 runs 14 residues. Germline V gives CDR1 SNHLY, CDR2 FYNNEI. The CDR3 is CASSRGLHSYEQYF.

The chain combines TRBV20-1 with TRBJ1-1; without DNA, the TCRdb call of TRBD1 cannot be checked. Per germline, CDR1 DFQATT and CDR2 SNEGSKA (reference sequence). CDR3 length equals 12 residues. The chain's CDR3 is CSAEDGQLEAFF.

This chain uses TRBV28 with TRBJ2-1. The germline V gene encodes CDR1 MDHEN and CDR2 SYDVKM. CDR3 size: 12 residues. The CDR3 here is CASGLGIYEQFF.

The CDR3 sequence: CASSALATTDTQYF. This sequence joins TRBV5-1 and TRBJ2-3; with no DNA, the TCRdb D assignment of TRBD2 cannot be verified. This CDR3 contains 14 residues. Germline CDR1 is SGHRS and CDR2 is YFSETQ.

J is TRBJ2-7 and V is TRBV3-1; TCRdb proposes TRBD1, but this gene call is untestable without DNA. The germline V gene has CDR1 LGHDT and CDR2 YNNKEL (reference sequence). CDR3 length equals 12 residues. The CDR3 protein is CASSNRDDEQYF.

The genes are TRBV14 and TRBJ2-1; TCRdb proposes TRBD2, but this gene call is untestable without DNA. The CDR3 totals 18 residues. Germline CDR1 and CDR2: SGHDN and FVKESK. CDR3 sequence reads: CASSQDRLAGVTYNEQFF. Looking up the rest from reference TRBV14 and TRBJ2-1 gives the full variable domain: EAGVTQFPSHSVIEKGQTVTLRCDPISGHDNLYWYRRVMGKEIKFLLHFVKESKQDESGMPNNRFLAERTGGTYSTLKVQPAELEDSGVYFCASSQDRLAGVTYNEQFFGPGTRLTVL.

This rearrangement joins TRBV5-1 to TRBJ1-1; no DNA is available, so the TRBD1 call from TCRdb remains unchecked. Germline lookup yields CDR1 SGHRS and CDR2 YFSETQ. This CDR3 spans 14 amino acids. CDR3 loop: CASSTHGGNTEAFF.

This chain connects TRBV10-3 to TRBJ2-2; as DNA is missing, the TRBD1 call by TCRdb cannot be tested. This CDR3 comprises 13 residues. The germline V gene has CDR1 ENHRY and CDR2 SYGVKD. The CDR3 sequence: CAISGTGTGELFF.

V usage is TRBV29-1 and J usage is TRBJ2-3; TCRdb's D gene call, TRBD2, goes unchecked for lack of DNA. Germline-derived CDR1 and CDR2 are SQVTM and ANQGSEA. The CDR3 consists of 15 residues. The CDR3 protein is CSVTGTSGRTDTQYF.

This chain uses TRBV20-1 with TRBJ2-5. The CDR3 contains 13 residues. From germline, CDR1 is DFQATT and CDR2 SNEGSKA (reference sequence). This chain's CDR3 is CSAPTRGRETQYF.

V usage is TRBV29-1 and J usage is TRBJ1-5; TCRdb indicates TRBD1, and absent DNA this call remains unverified. There are 14 residues in the CDR3. Looked up from germline, CDR1 is SQVTM and CDR2 is ANQGSEA. The CDR3 is CSVGETGPNQPQHF.